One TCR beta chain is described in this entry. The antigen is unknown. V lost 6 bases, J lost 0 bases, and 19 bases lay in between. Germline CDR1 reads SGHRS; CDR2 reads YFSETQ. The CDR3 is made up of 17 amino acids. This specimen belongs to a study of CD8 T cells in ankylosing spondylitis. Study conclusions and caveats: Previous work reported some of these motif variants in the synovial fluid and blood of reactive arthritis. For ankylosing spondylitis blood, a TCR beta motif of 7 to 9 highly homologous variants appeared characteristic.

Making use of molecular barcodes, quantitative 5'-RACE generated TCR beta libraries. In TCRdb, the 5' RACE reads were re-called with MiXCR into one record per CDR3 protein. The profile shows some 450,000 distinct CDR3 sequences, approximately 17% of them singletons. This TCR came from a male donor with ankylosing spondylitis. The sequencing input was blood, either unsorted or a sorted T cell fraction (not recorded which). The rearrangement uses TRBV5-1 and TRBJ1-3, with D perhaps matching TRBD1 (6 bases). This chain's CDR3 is CASTPSGQTRSGNTIYF. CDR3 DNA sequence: TGCGCCAGCACCCCCTCCGGACAGACACGCTCTGGAAACACCATATATTTT.